The 6 T cell receptor beta chains below were found in one sample sequenced in a study of blood T cell repertoires in COVID-19 (dated by TCRdb to 2018 to 2021). The library was obtained by the immunoSEQ multiplex PCR assay. TCRdb retrieved this table from immuneACCESS and kept in-frame rearrangements only. Not all clones are present; in checked studies, unresolved V genes account for under half, and no reason is known for the remainder. This sample is represented by tens of thousands of clones; 70% to 85% of them were singletons. Approximately 7.6% of the sample goes to the ten largest clones. The material sequenced was peripheral blood. These receptors came from a human donor in a cohort sampled during active COVID-19.

V is TRBV13 and J is TRBJ2-7; no firm D call. The V and J ends lost 0 bases and 3 bases respectively, with 6 bases between them. CDR3 length equals 13 residues. Germline V CDR1 and CDR2: PRHDT, FYEKMQ (reference sequence). As DNA, the CDR3 is TGTGCCAGCAGCTTAGGACGGTTCTACGAGCAGTACTTC. Its translation: CASSLGRFYEQYF. The full variable domain, its missing parts supplied by reference TRBV13 and TRBJ2-7, is AAGVIQSPRHLIKEKRETATLKCYPIPRHDTVYWYQQGPGQDPQFLISFYEKMQSDKGSIPDRFSAQQFSDYHSELNMSSLELGDSALYFCASSLGRFYEQYFGPGTRLTVT.

The chain joins TRBV5-6 to TRBJ2-7, with D possibly TRBD2 on 6 matching bases. The germline V gene has CDR1 SGHDT and CDR2 YYEEEE. Between the trimmed V and J ends, which lost 3 bases and 6 bases, there was a span of 10 bases. The CDR3 spans 12 residues. The CDR3 bases are TGTGCCAGCAGCTCGCAGGGACTCGAGCAGTACTTC. Translating gives CASSSQGLEQYF.

The CDR3 sequence: CASGIGGPYEQYF. In DNA, the CDR3 is TGTGCCAGTGGGATAGGAGGTCCCTACGAGCAGTACTTC. This chain uses TRBV19 with TRBJ2-7; tentatively, D is TRBD2 (5 bases). This CDR3 has 13 residues. The germline V gene encodes CDR1 LNHDA and CDR2 SQIVND (reference sequence). V lost 8 bases, J lost 2 bases, and 13 bases lay in between. The complete variable domain, with remaining parts taken from reference TRBV19 and TRBJ2-7, reads DGGITQSPKYLFRKEGQNVTLSCEQNLNHDAMYWYRQDPGQGLRLIYYSQIVNDFQKGDIAEGYSVSREKKESFPLTVTSAQKNPTAFYLCASGIGGPYEQYFGPGTRLTVT.

This chain links TRBV5-4 with TRBJ2-1; 11 bases map to TRBD2. The germline V gene has CDR1 SGHNT and CDR2 YYREEE (reference sequence). Unmatched junction bases numbered 15, after V lost 4 bases and J lost 9 bases. This CDR3 has 17 amino acids. DNA for the CDR3: TGTGCCAGCAGCCACCCGGCTGGGACTAGCGGAGGGGGTGAGCAGTTCTTC. The encoded protein is CASSHPAGTSGGGEQFF.

In this sample, this clone turned up a few times. The rearrangement uses TRBV7-2 and TRBJ2-1; TRBD1 aligns across 7 bases. From germline, CDR1 is SGHTA and CDR2 FQGNSA. Trimming took 1 base from V and 3 from J; bases not matched to a gene: 6. The CDR3 length is 16 residues. The CDR3 reads CASSLGSGTDYNEQFF. As DNA, the CDR3 is TGTGCCAGCAGCTTAGGGTCCGGGACAGACTACAATGAGCAGTTCTTC.

This clone has only one observation. The rearrangement uses TRBV28 and TRBJ1-1; D may be TRBD1 (6 bases). Germline values: CDR1 MDHEN, CDR2 SYDVKM. V was trimmed by 9 bases and J by 0 bases, leaving 11 bases between them. CDR3 length: 13 residues. In DNA, the CDR3 is TGTGCCAGTTACGGGGACATGAACACTGAAGCTTTCTTT. It specifies CASYGDMNTEAFF.